This record looks at one TCR beta chain sequence and its context. The antigen is undetermined. This sample is drawn from a study of OX40 agonist ivuxolimab in advanced cancers. General study results and limits: At doses 0.1 to 3.0 mg/kg, CD4+ and CD8+ clones expanded.

Sequenced by immunoSEQ multiplex PCR; TCRdb stores in-frame clones only, minus some. This table holds about 70,000 clones, approximately 90% found once. CDR3 size: 15 residues. V was clipped by 3 bases and J by 6 bases; unmatched bases: 7. Looked up from germline, CDR1 is SGHRS and CDR2 is YFSETQ. The sequences come from CD4+ or CD8+ T cells sorted from blood, collected in a trial of the OX40 agonist ivuxolimab. The chain carries TRBV5-1 and TRBJ2-7; 12 bases map to TRBD1. This sequence was found in an adult with an advanced solid tumor such as melanoma, head and neck, liver or kidney cancer. The CDR3 is CASSSGTGGALEQYF. CDR3 nucleotides: TGCGCCAGCAGCTCCGGGACAGGGGGCGCGCTCGAGCAGTACTTC.